The clone carrying this TCR beta chain was recorded once. Germline CDR1 SGHTA, CDR2 FQGNSA. The germline V and J ends were trimmed by 6 bases and 4 bases, with 11 bases remaining between them. There are 13 residues in the CDR3. The table came from immunoSEQ multiplex PCR; TCRdb's copy has only in-frame clones and leaves some out. The table records roughly 1,100,000 clones, more than 60% of them present only once. This sample is drawn from a study of shared clonotypes between healthy human individuals. The receptor's source is a man aged 18 to 30 in good health. Input material: memory CD4+ T cells sorted from blood. Subset specified: CD45RA-negative fraction. This rearrangement joins TRBV7-2 to TRBJ2-3; D is tentatively TRBD1 or TRBD2 (5 bases each). CDR3 nucleotide sequence: TGTGCCAGCAGTTCGGTGGGGGCAGATACGCAGTATTTT. This codes for CASSSVGADTQYF.